Sequencing of this T cell receptor beta chain was carried out in a study of CD8+ T cells in alopecia areata. Across the whole study: Donors of skin were C3H/HeJ mice aged roughly 6-12 months with spontaneous alopecia, and recipients were approximately 6-10-week-old female C3H/HeJ mice.

Overall study findings and caveats: Tissue-resident alphabeta T cells belonging to normal skin likewise get sequenced within scalp specimens. It was lesional scalp, especially alopecia totalis/universalis, that showed higher clonality than normal scalp.

This CDR3 is 13 amino acids long. V lost 2 bases and J 1 base, leaving 5 bases between the germline ends. Germline lookup yields CDR1 FNHDT and CDR2 SITEND (reference sequence). RNA was extracted and reverse transcribed into cDNA as the sequencing template. Sequencing was performed with immunoSEQ multiplex PCR; in TCRdb, only in-frame clones are kept and a portion is missing. The record shows 270,000 or so clones for this sample, with no singletons present. About this clone: The antigen remains undetermined. The gene names given are mouse names. The read comes to an end 4 residues before the CDR3 does, leaving the germline J gene to fill in the end.

Using CD4, CD8alpha, NKG2D, NKG2ACE and other markers, pooled cutaneous lymph node cells were sorted. The sequenced sample consisted of CD4+ T cells sorted from a lymph node. The receptor comes from a C3H/HeJ mouse with alopecia areata. Strain MHC haplotype: H2-k. The chain recombines TRBV19 with TRBJ2-3; D is uncertain. The CDR3 bases that were read are TGTGCCAGCAGTATCTCCCGTGCAGAA. Translating gives CASSISRAE. From start to end, the CDR3 is CASSISRAETLYF.